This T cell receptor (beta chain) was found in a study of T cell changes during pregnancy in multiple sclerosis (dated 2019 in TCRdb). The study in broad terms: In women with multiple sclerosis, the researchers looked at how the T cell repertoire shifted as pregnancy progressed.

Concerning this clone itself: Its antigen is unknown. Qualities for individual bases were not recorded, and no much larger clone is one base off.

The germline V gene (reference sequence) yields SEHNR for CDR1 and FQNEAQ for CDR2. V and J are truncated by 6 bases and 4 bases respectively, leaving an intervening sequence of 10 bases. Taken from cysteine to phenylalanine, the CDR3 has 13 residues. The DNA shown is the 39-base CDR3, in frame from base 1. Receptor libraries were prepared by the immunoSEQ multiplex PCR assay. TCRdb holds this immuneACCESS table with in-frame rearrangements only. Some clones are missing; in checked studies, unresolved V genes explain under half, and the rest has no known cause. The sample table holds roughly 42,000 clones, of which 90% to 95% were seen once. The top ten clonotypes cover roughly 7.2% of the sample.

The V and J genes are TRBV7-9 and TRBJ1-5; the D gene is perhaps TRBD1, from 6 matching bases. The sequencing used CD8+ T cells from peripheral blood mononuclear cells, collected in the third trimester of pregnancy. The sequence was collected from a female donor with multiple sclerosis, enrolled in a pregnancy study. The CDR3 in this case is CASRDSTNQPQHF. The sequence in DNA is TGTGCCAGCAGGGACAGTACAAATCAGCCCCAGCATTTT. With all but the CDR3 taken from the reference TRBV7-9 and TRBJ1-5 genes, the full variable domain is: DTGVSQNPRHKITKRGQNVTFRCDPISEHNRLYWYRQTLGQGPEFLTYFQNEAQLEKSRLLSDRFSAERPKGSFSTLEIQRTEQGDSAMYLCASRDSTNQPQHFGDGTRLSIL.